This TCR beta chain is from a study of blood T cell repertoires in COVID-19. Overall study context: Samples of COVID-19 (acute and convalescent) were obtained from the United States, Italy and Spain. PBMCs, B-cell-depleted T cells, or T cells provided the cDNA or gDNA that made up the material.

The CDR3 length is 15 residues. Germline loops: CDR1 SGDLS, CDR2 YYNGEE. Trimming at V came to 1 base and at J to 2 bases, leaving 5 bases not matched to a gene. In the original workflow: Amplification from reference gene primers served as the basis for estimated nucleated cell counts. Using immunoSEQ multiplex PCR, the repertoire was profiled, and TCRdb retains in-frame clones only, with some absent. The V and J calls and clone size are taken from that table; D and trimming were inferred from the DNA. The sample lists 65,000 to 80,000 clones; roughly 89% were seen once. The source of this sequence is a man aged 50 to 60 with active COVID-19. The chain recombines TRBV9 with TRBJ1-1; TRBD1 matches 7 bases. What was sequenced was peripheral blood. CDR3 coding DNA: TGTGCCAGCAGCGTACGACAGGGCGCTAACACTGAAGCTTTCTTT. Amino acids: CASSVRQGANTEAFF.